This is a list of T cell receptor beta chains from one sample in a study of CD8 T cells in Susac syndrome. TCRdb independently ran MiXCR on the immunoSEQ multiplex PCR reads; one entry per CDR3 protein. The sample holds over 100,000 distinct CDR3 sequences, about 95% seen once. Sequencing used CD4+ T cells from PBMCs. These receptors were collected from a human donor in good health. CDR3s include the opening cysteine and the closing phenylalanine or tryptophan. The order of the fields is D gene, clone size, CDR3 length, V gene, J gene, CDR3 DNA, CDR3 protein. D genes are given only for firm matches. Some rows have no size entry. The others give once, few or many, or a class for an expanded clone.

d_call: -; clone_size: -; cdr3_length: 13; v_call: TRBV13; j_call: TRBJ2-1; cdr3_nt: TGTGCCAGCAGCGAGAACAAGGACAATGAGCAGTTCTTC; cdr3_aa: CASSENKDNEQFF
d_call: TRBD1; clone_size: -; cdr3_length: 14; v_call: TRBV7-2; j_call: TRBJ2-5; cdr3_nt: TGTGCCAGCAGCTTTCCCGACAGGGAAGAGACCCAGTACTTC; cdr3_aa: CASSFPDREETQYF
d_call: -; clone_size: -; cdr3_length: 17; v_call: TRBV6-1; j_call: TRBJ2-6; cdr3_nt: TGTGCCAGCAGTGAAAGGGTGTCCCTCTCTGGGGCCAACGTCCTGACTTTC; cdr3_aa: CASSERVSLSGANVLTF
d_call: TRBD1; clone_size: -; cdr3_length: 16; v_call: TRBV4-3; j_call: TRBJ1-2; cdr3_nt: TGCGCCAGCAGCCAAGAATCGGCAGGGGGTAACTATGGCTACACCTTC; cdr3_aa: CASSQESAGGNYGYTF
d_call: -; clone_size: -; cdr3_length: 16; v_call: TRBV9; j_call: TRBJ1-2; cdr3_nt: TGTGCCAGCAGCCGTGGGTCGAGGACAGATAACTATGGCTACACCTTC; cdr3_aa: CASSRGSRTDNYGYTF
d_call: -; clone_size: -; cdr3_length: 12; v_call: TRBV2; j_call: TRBJ2-7; cdr3_nt: TGTGCCAGCAACAGAATCGGGAGCGAGCAGTACTTC; cdr3_aa: CASNRIGSEQYF
d_call: TRBD1; clone_size: -; cdr3_length: 14; v_call: TRBV6-5; j_call: TRBJ1-1; cdr3_nt: TGTGCCAGCACCTCGTGGGACAGGAACACTGAAGCTTTCTTT; cdr3_aa: CASTSWDRNTEAFF
d_call: TRBD1; clone_size: -; cdr3_length: 15; v_call: TRBV2; j_call: TRBJ1-1; cdr3_nt: TGTGCCAGCAGGGGGACAGGGGTGTCGGGCACTGAAGCTTTCTTT; cdr3_aa: CASRGTGVSGTEAFF
d_call: -; clone_size: -; cdr3_length: 13; v_call: TRBV18; j_call: TRBJ1-5; cdr3_nt: TGTGCCAGCTCACCATTGGTTTTTCAGCCCCAGCATTTT; cdr3_aa: CASSPLVFQPQHF
d_call: -; clone_size: -; cdr3_length: 15; v_call: TRBV19; j_call: TRBJ1-2; cdr3_nt: TGTGCCAGTAGAGGAAACAGGGACATGGACTATGGCTACACCTTC; cdr3_aa: CASRGNRDMDYGYTF
d_call: -; clone_size: once; cdr3_length: 18; v_call: TRBV25-1; j_call: TRBJ2-6; cdr3_nt: TGTGCCAGCAGGGGAAATAGGGGCCGATCTCTGGGGGCCAACGTCCTGACTTTC; cdr3_aa: CASRGNRGRSLGANVLTF
d_call: -; clone_size: -; cdr3_length: 12; v_call: TRBV29-1; j_call: TRBJ2-1; cdr3_nt: TGCAGCGTCGGCAGGGGTGGCGTTGAGCAGTTCTTC; cdr3_aa: CSVGRGGVEQFF
d_call: -; clone_size: -; cdr3_length: 11; v_call: TRBV12-3/TRBV12-4; j_call: TRBJ2-5; cdr3_nt: TGTGCCAGCAGCGAGAGGAGGGACCTGTACTTC; cdr3_aa: CASSERRDLYF
d_call: TRBD1; clone_size: -; cdr3_length: 15; v_call: TRBV2; j_call: TRBJ2-5; cdr3_nt: TGTGCCAGCAGTGAACAGGGGGCAAGGCAAGAGACCCAGTACTTC; cdr3_aa: CASSEQGARQETQYF
d_call: TRBD2; clone_size: -; cdr3_length: 15; v_call: TRBV25-1; j_call: TRBJ2-1; cdr3_nt: TGTGCCAGCATGGAAGCGGGAGGATTTTACAATGAGCAGTTCTTC; cdr3_aa: CASMEAGGFYNEQFF
d_call: TRBD2; clone_size: once; cdr3_length: 13; v_call: TRBV19; j_call: TRBJ2-4; cdr3_nt: TGTGCCAGTAGTATCGAGCGGGGTGACATTCAGTACTTC; cdr3_aa: CASSIERGDIQYF
d_call: TRBD1; clone_size: -; cdr3_length: 15; v_call: TRBV18; j_call: TRBJ2-7; cdr3_nt: TGTGCCAGCTCACCAGTCGGGACAGATGGTCTCGAGCAGTACTTC; cdr3_aa: CASSPVGTDGLEQYF
d_call: -; clone_size: -; cdr3_length: 13; v_call: TRBV6-5; j_call: TRBJ1-1; cdr3_nt: TGTGCCAGCAGCCGGGGACGGCACACTGAAGCTTTCTTT; cdr3_aa: CASSRGRHTEAFF
d_call: TRBD1; clone_size: -; cdr3_length: 12; v_call: TRBV27; j_call: TRBJ1-1; cdr3_nt: TGTGCCAGCAGTCCCCCCGACAGGGCGGCTTTCTTT; cdr3_aa: CASSPPDRAAFF
d_call: -; clone_size: once; cdr3_length: 12; v_call: TRBV2; j_call: TRBJ1-2; cdr3_nt: TGTGCCAGCAGAACCGAGGACTATGGCTACACCTTC; cdr3_aa: CASRTEDYGYTF
d_call: -; clone_size: -; cdr3_length: 15; v_call: TRBV4-3; j_call: TRBJ1-5; cdr3_nt: TGCGCCAGCAGCCAAGATTGGCAGAACAATCAGCCCCAGCATTTT; cdr3_aa: CASSQDWQNNQPQHF
d_call: TRBD2; clone_size: -; cdr3_length: 14; v_call: TRBV28; j_call: TRBJ2-7; cdr3_nt: TGTGCCAGCAGTTTATATAGCGGGACTCCCGAGCAGTACTTC; cdr3_aa: CASSLYSGTPEQYF
d_call: -; clone_size: -; cdr3_length: 16; v_call: TRBV4-3; j_call: TRBJ2-6; cdr3_nt: TGCGCCAGCAGCCAAGATACCGTTTCTGGGGCCAACGTCCTGACTTTC; cdr3_aa: CASSQDTVSGANVLTF
d_call: TRBD2; clone_size: -; cdr3_length: 15; v_call: TRBV3-1; j_call: TRBJ2-5; cdr3_nt: TGTGCCAGCAGCCAAGACAGCGGGGGGTCGCAGACCCAGTACTTC; cdr3_aa: CASSQDSGGSQTQYF
d_call: -; clone_size: once; cdr3_length: 17; v_call: TRBV7-2; j_call: TRBJ2-3; cdr3_nt: TGTGCCAGCAGCTATGGCCAGTTGGGAACTATCACAGATACGCAGTATTTT; cdr3_aa: CASSYGQLGTITDTQYF
d_call: -; clone_size: -; cdr3_length: 16; v_call: TRBV20-1; j_call: TRBJ2-1; cdr3_nt: TGCAGTGCTAGACGGGCGGGCCTGCTATCCTACAATGAGCAGTTCTTC; cdr3_aa: CSARRAGLLSYNEQFF
d_call: -; clone_size: -; cdr3_length: 14; v_call: TRBV9; j_call: TRBJ2-7; cdr3_nt: TGTGCCAGCAGCGTAGGAGGTCCGGTCAAGGAGCAGTACTTC; cdr3_aa: CASSVGGPVKEQYF
d_call: -; clone_size: -; cdr3_length: 15; v_call: TRBV4-3; j_call: TRBJ1-5; cdr3_nt: TGCGCCAGCAGCCCCCTCCGGGGGCTTGGTCAGCCCCAGCATTTT; cdr3_aa: CASSPLRGLGQPQHF
d_call: -; clone_size: -; cdr3_length: 15; v_call: TRBV28; j_call: TRBJ2-1; cdr3_nt: TGTGCCAGCAGTTCCCCAGCGGGCTGGGGCAATGAGCAGTTCTTC; cdr3_aa: CASSSPAGWGNEQFF
d_call: TRBD1; clone_size: -; cdr3_length: 16; v_call: TRBV10-3; j_call: TRBJ1-1; cdr3_nt: TGTGCCATCAGTGAGAGGGTGGGACAGGGGAACACTGAAGCTTTCTTT; cdr3_aa: CAISERVGQGNTEAFF
d_call: TRBD2; clone_size: -; cdr3_length: 16; v_call: TRBV29-1; j_call: TRBJ2-1; cdr3_nt: TGCAGCGTGGCCCCGACTAGCGGGGGGTCGAACAATGAGCAGTTCTTC; cdr3_aa: CSVAPTSGGSNNEQFF
d_call: TRBD1; clone_size: -; cdr3_length: 14; v_call: TRBV24-1; j_call: TRBJ2-1; cdr3_nt: TGTGCCACCAGTGATTTGACCACAGGGGATCGGCAGTTCTTC; cdr3_aa: CATSDLTTGDRQFF
d_call: -; clone_size: -; cdr3_length: 14; v_call: TRBV12-3/TRBV12-4; j_call: TRBJ1-3; cdr3_nt: TGTGCCAGCAGTTTAGCGGGACCCGGAAACACCATATATTTT; cdr3_aa: CASSLAGPGNTIYF
d_call: -; clone_size: -; cdr3_length: 16; v_call: TRBV7-2; j_call: TRBJ1-4; cdr3_nt: TGTGCCAGCAGCTTAGGGGGTTACGGGCGTAATGAAAAACTGTTTTTT; cdr3_aa: CASSLGGYGRNEKLFF
d_call: -; clone_size: -; cdr3_length: 13; v_call: TRBV29-1; j_call: TRBJ2-7; cdr3_nt: TGCAGCGTTGAAACAGGGCAGGGGTCCGAGCAGTACTTC; cdr3_aa: CSVETGQGSEQYF
d_call: TRBD1; clone_size: -; cdr3_length: 13; v_call: TRBV12-3/TRBV12-4; j_call: TRBJ1-2; cdr3_nt: TGTGCCAGCAGTGGACAGGACCCAGAAGGCTACACCTTC; cdr3_aa: CASSGQDPEGYTF
d_call: -; clone_size: -; cdr3_length: 14; v_call: TRBV7-9; j_call: TRBJ2-5; cdr3_nt: TGTGCCAGCAGCTTCTACAGGGACCAAGAGACCCAGTACTTC; cdr3_aa: CASSFYRDQETQYF
d_call: -; clone_size: -; cdr3_length: 13; v_call: TRBV10-3; j_call: TRBJ1-1; cdr3_nt: TGTGCCATCAGTGAAATGGAGAACACTGAAGCTTTCTTT; cdr3_aa: CAISEMENTEAFF
d_call: -; clone_size: -; cdr3_length: 11; v_call: TRBV2; j_call: TRBJ2-7; cdr3_nt: TGTGCCAGCGTTCTGGGTGGCGAGCAGTACTTC; cdr3_aa: CASVLGGEQYF
d_call: -; clone_size: -; cdr3_length: 10; v_call: TRBV29-1; j_call: TRBJ1-1; cdr3_nt: TGCAGCGTCGGAAACACTGAAGCTTTCTTT; cdr3_aa: CSVGNTEAFF
d_call: -; clone_size: once; cdr3_length: 12; v_call: TRBV3-1; j_call: TRBJ2-7; cdr3_nt: TGTGCCAGCAGCCAAGGCCGCTACGAGCAGTACTTC; cdr3_aa: CASSQGRYEQYF